Below are 18 T cell receptor beta chains sequenced from a single sample in a study of T cells in Graves' hyperthyroidism and ophthalmopathy. Amplified TCR beta CDR3 regions came from RNA transcripts. First-round RT-PCR of the TCR CDR3 relied on the HTBI primer set. One entry per CDR3 protein, called by TCRdb with MiXCR from the multiplex PCR reads. The table has a few hundred thousand distinct CDR3 sequences, 18% seen once; the top ten hold roughly two fifths. The sequencing sample was made of blood. Receptors originate from a man between 18 and 35 years old with Graves' ophthalmopathy.

This clonotype was seen many times. The CDR3 is CATSRTWTGGIDEQFF. The CDR3 bases are TGTGCCACCAGCAGAACCTGGACAGGGGGCATCGATGAGCAGTTCTTC. V is TRBV15 and J is TRBJ2-1; 11 bases agree with TRBD1. This CDR3 is built from 16 residues. Germline CDR1 is LNHNV and CDR2 is YYDKDF (reference sequence). With 2 bases clipped from V and 8 bases from J, the junction kept 8 bases outside the gene matches. Filled out from reference TRBV15 and TRBJ2-1, the complete variable domain reads DAMVIQNPRYQVTQFGKPVTLSCSQTLNHNVMYWYQQKSSQAPKLLFHYYDKDFNNEADTPDNFQSRRPNTSFCFLDIRSPGLGDTAMYLCATSRTWTGGIDEQFFGPGTRLTVL.

This clonotype showed up just a few times. The chain links TRBV19 to TRBJ2-1, with D tentatively TRBD2 (6 bases). The CDR3 runs 15 residues. Germline V gene data show CDR1 as LNHDA and CDR2 as SQIVND (reference sequence). V lost 4 bases, J lost 9 bases, and 19 bases lay in between. The CDR3 nucleotides are TGTGCCAGTAGTAAAGGCGGGGTCCGAAGCGGTGAGCAGTTCTTC. Translating it yields CASSKGGVRSGEQFF.

V gene TRBV4-1 combines with J gene TRBJ2-1, with D hard to call. This CDR3 is built from 19 residues. Trimming left V 0 bases short and J 0 bases short, with 18 bases between. The germline V gene has CDR1 MGHRA and CDR2 YSYEKL. The CDR3 is CASSQDPGAYVSSYNEQFF. CDR3 DNA: TGCGCCAGCAGCCAAGATCCTGGCGCTTACGTAAGCTCCTACAATGAGCAGTTCTTC.

This chain connects TRBV18 to TRBJ1-6, with D perhaps TRBD1 (6 bases). V was trimmed by 3 bases and J by 5 bases, leaving 11 bases between them. Germline V gene data show CDR1 as KGHSH and CDR2 as LQKENI. The CDR3 sequence is 15 residues long. The CDR3 coding sequence is TGTGCCAGCTCACCGGCAGGGGCCGATAATTCACCCCTCCACTTT. Translating gives CASSPAGADNSPLHF.

This clonotype was observed a handful of times. The V and J genes are TRBV5-1 and TRBJ1-5, with TRBD1 matching over 8 bases. V was clipped by 4 bases and J by 0 bases; unmatched bases: 3. There are 15 residues in the CDR3. Germline CDR1 SGHRS, CDR2 YFSETQ. CDR3 bases: TGCGCCAGCAGCGTGGGGACAGGTAGCAATCAGCCCCAGCATTTT. It codes for CASSVGTGSNQPQHF.

There are many counts of this clonotype. Its ends do not fully match the called genes, so a read error is possible. The chain has TRBV27 and TRBJ1-6, with D uncertain. This CDR3 spans 12 amino acids. Germline CDR1 reads MNHEY; CDR2 reads SMNVEV (reference sequence). This chain's CDR3 is CASRLGGSPLHF. The CDR3 bases are TGCGCCAGCAGGTTGGGTGGCTCACCCCTCCACTTT.

This clonotype was recorded a few times. The CDR3 sequence: CASSYAGGIGNEQFF. As DNA, the CDR3 is TGTGCCAGCAGTTATGCAGGGGGTATTGGTAATGAGCAGTTCTTC. J is TRBJ2-1 and V is TRBV6-2 or TRBV6-3; 7 bases are a match to TRBD1. Germline V lookup: CDR1 MNHEY, CDR2 SVGEGT. Trimming at V came to 3 bases and at J to 7 bases, leaving 9 bases not matched to a gene. The CDR3 totals 15 residues.

In regard to this clonotype: Possible read error: a much larger clone is one base away. V is TRBV5-6 and J is TRBJ1-2, with D perhaps matching TRBD1 (6 bases). The germline CDR1 and CDR2 sequences are SGHDT and YYEEEE. This CDR3 contains 15 residues. The V end lost 1 base, the J end lost 2 bases, and 12 bases lay between the germline ends. CDR3 nucleotide sequence: TGTGCCAGCAGCTTGTTTGGCGGACAGAACTATGGCTACACCTTC. Its translation is CASSLFGGQNYGYTF.

This clonotype has a count of ten or more. The J gene is TRBJ1-1, the V gene TRBV20-1, with 7 bases lining up with TRBD1. The length of the CDR3 is 14 residues. The V segment lost 6 bases and the J segment 1 base; nucleotides outside the gene matches: 8. Germline loops: CDR1 DFQATT, CDR2 SNEGSKA (reference sequence). In DNA, the CDR3 is TGCAGTGCCCAACCAGGGGGGCCGAACACTGAAGCTTTCTTT. It yields the protein CSAQPGGPNTEAFF.

The rearrangement links TRBV3-1 to TRBJ2-1; 8 positions agree with TRBD2. CDR3 size: 15 residues. CDR1 and CDR2 (germline): LGHDT, YNNKEL (reference sequence). J was trimmed by 5 bases and V by 6 bases; bases with no gene match: 9. In DNA form, the CDR3 reads TGTGCCAGCAGTCCATCTGGGACTAGTCACAATGAGCAGTTCTTC. Protein sequence: CASSPSGTSHNEQFF.

The genes are TRBV29-1 and TRBJ2-7; D is perhaps TRBD2 (5 bases). Germline values: CDR1 SQVTM, CDR2 ANQGSEA. CDR3 length equals 11 residues. V shed 5 bases and J shed 2 bases, with 7 bases lying between them. The chain's CDR3 is CSVRGTYEQYF. In DNA, the CDR3 is TGCAGCGTTCGGGGTACCTACGAGCAGTACTTC.

This clonotype was seen a few times. Written as DNA, the CDR3 is TGTGCCAGCAGCCCTCTAGCCTCCTTATCGCGGGGCACAGATACGCAGTATTTT. Protein sequence: CASSPLASLSRGTDTQYF. The rearrangement uses TRBV3-1 and TRBJ2-3; D is possibly TRBD2 (5 bases). The germline CDR1 and CDR2 sequences are LGHDT and YNNKEL (reference sequence). The CDR3 runs to 18 residues. Trimming shortened V by 4 bases and J by 1 base, and 21 bases separated the two germline ends.

V is TRBV12-3 or TRBV12-4 and J is TRBJ1-2, with D perhaps matching TRBD1 (5 bases). CDR3 length equals 14 residues. The germline V and J ends were trimmed by 6 bases and 8 bases, with 19 bases remaining between them. CDR3 nucleotides: TGTGCCAGCAGACTCCGCCAACTTCAGGGAGGCTACACCTTC. It specifies CASRLRQLQGGYTF.

This clonotype was observed many times. V is TRBV24-1 and J is TRBJ2-5, with 8 bases identical to TRBD1. The CDR3 covers 14 residues. V lost 7 bases to trimming and J lost 5 bases; unmatched junction nucleotides: 8. Germline V gene sequence: CDR1 KGHDR, CDR2 SFDVKD. CDR3 sequence: CATSNRDRYETQYF. The CDR3 DNA reads as TGTGCCACCAGCAACCGGGACAGGTACGAGACCCAGTACTTC.

This clonotype was seen at least ten times. The chain joins TRBV7-9 to TRBJ1-1; D uncertain. CDR1 is SEHNR and CDR2 is FQNEAQ in the germline V gene (reference sequence). The CDR3 totals 14 residues. Trimming pared 1 base from V and 2 bases from J, leaving 8 bases between. In DNA form, the CDR3 reads TGTGCCAGCAGCTTAGGACCGATAAACACTGAAGCTTTCTTT. Translation gives CASSLGPINTEAFF.

V is TRBV5-5 and J is TRBJ2-3; D is possibly TRBD1 (5 bases). Trimming removed 0 bases from V and 0 bases from J, with 11 bases in between. The CDR3 totals 16 residues. CDR1 is SGHKS and CDR2 is YYEKEE in the germline V gene (reference sequence). CDR3 nucleotides: TGTGCCAGCAGCTTGGACTCTGGGGCTAGCACAGATACGCAGTATTTT. Translated: CASSLDSGASTDTQYF.

This clonotype was seen repeatedly, ten times or more. The V call is TRBV5-1, the J call TRBJ1-5; D not certain. Trimming shortened V by 0 bases and J by 4 bases, and 8 bases separated the two germline ends. The CDR3 loop spans 14 amino acids. Germline V CDR1 and CDR2: SGHRS, YFSETQ. The CDR3 spells CASSLGAENQPQHF. As DNA, the CDR3 is TGCGCCAGCAGCTTGGGAGCGGAGAATCAGCCCCAGCATTTT.

Concerning this clonotype itself: An end of the junction does not agree with germline; a read error may underlie this. The chain combines TRBV7-8 with TRBJ2-5; 7 nucleotides match TRBD1. Germline values: CDR1 SGHVS, CDR2 FQNEAQ. This CDR3 comprises 15 residues. CDR3 sequence reads: CASGQFRQGHETQYF. The CDR3 coding sequence is TGCGCCAGCGGACAATTTAGACAGGGCCACGAGACCCAGTACTTC.